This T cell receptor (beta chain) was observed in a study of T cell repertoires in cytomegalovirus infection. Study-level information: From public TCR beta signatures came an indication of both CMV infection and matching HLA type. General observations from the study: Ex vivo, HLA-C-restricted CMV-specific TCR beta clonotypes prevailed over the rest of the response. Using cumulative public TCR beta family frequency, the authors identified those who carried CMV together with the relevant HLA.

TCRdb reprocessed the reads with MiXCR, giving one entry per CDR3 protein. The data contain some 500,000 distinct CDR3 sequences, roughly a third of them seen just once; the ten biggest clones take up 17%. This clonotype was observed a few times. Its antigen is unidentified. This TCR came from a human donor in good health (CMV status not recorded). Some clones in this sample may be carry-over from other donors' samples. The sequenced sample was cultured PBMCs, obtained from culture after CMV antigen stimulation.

The CDR3 sequence: CSAPEVAAFRETQYF. CDR3 DNA: TGCAGTGCTCCCGAAGTAGCGGCCTTTCGAGAGACCCAGTACTTC. The V call is TRBV20-1, the J call TRBJ2-5, with D perhaps TRBD2 (6 bases). The CDR3 length is 15 residues. The germline CDR1 and CDR2 sequences are DFQATT and SNEGSKA (reference sequence). V was cut by 5 bases and J by 4 bases, with 20 bases left in between.